Shown below are 9 T cell receptor beta chains from a single sample sequenced in a study of OX40 agonist ivuxolimab in advanced cancers. The data were produced by immunoSEQ multiplex PCR, yet TCRdb's version contains in-frame clones alone and is incomplete. The sample includes over 45,000 clones, about 82% of them seen just once. Source: CD4+ or CD8+ T cells sorted from blood, taken in a trial of the OX40 agonist ivuxolimab. Every receptor here comes from an adult with an advanced solid tumor such as melanoma, head and neck, liver or kidney cancer.

The rearrangement uses TRBV19 and TRBJ2-7, with D unresolved. The germline V gene encodes CDR1 LNHDA and CDR2 SQIVND (reference sequence). The CDR3 covers 10 residues. V lost 8 bases, J lost 2 bases, and 4 bases lay in between. This CDR3 reads CASGTYEQYF. The CDR3 region has the DNA TGTGCCAGTGGGACCTACGAGCAGTACTTC.

The chain couples TRBV6-5 to TRBJ1-1, with a tentative D call TRBD1 (5 bases). This CDR3 has 14 amino acids. CDR1 MNHEY and CDR2 SVGAGI come from the germline V gene. The V end lost 6 bases, the J end lost 1 base, and 12 bases lay between the germline ends. In DNA, the CDR3 is TGTGCCAGCAGGAGAGGACACCAGAACACTGAAGCTTTCTTT. It yields the protein CASRRGHQNTEAFF.

The chain recombines TRBV6-5 with TRBJ1-4; D remains unclear. Germline loops: CDR1 MNHEY, CDR2 SVGAGI. The CDR3 covers 14 residues. Trimming stripped 7 bases from V and 5 bases from J, with 14 bases between. CDR3 sequence: CASIQRVNNEKLFF. CDR3 sequence (DNA): TGTGCCAGCATCCAAAGGGTCAACAATGAAAAACTGTTTTTT.

The chain links TRBV2 to TRBJ1-1, with D unresolved. The CDR3 consists of 15 residues. Germline V CDR1 and CDR2: SNHLY, FYNNEI. V was clipped by 5 bases and J by 2 bases, with 15 bases between them. The CDR3 reads CASSPFQTINTEAFF. The CDR3 nucleotides are TGTGCCAGCAGTCCATTCCAGACAATAAACACTGAAGCTTTCTTT.

The V call is TRBV30, the J call TRBJ2-1, with TRBD1 as a possible D gene (6 bases). This CDR3 has 14 residues. V was trimmed by 1 base and J by 5 bases, leaving 12 bases between them. Looked up from germline, CDR1 is GTSNPN and CDR2 is SVGIG (reference sequence). CDR3 sequence reads: CAWSEQGGNNEQFF. DNA for the CDR3: TGTGCCTGGAGTGAACAGGGTGGGAACAATGAGCAGTTCTTC.

V usage is TRBV5-4 and J usage is TRBJ1-1, with D perhaps matching TRBD1 (5 bases). CDR1 is SGHNT and CDR2 is YYREEE in the germline V gene (reference sequence). This CDR3 contains 11 residues. Trimming shortened V by 4 bases and J by 10 bases, and 11 bases separated the two germline ends. The CDR3 coding sequence is TGTGCCAGCAGCGACCGACAGAGAGCTTTCTTT. It yields the protein CASSDRQRAFF.

This clone was picked up one time. The gene calls are TRBV5-5 and TRBJ2-7, with 7 bases matching TRBD2. With V trimmed by 6 bases and J by 3 bases, 12 bases remained unmatched. CDR3 length: 15 residues. CDR1 and CDR2 (germline): SGHKS, YYEKEE (reference sequence). The CDR3 is CASTPWAGRGYEQYF. As DNA, the CDR3 is TGTGCCAGCACCCCGTGGGCGGGGAGGGGCTACGAGCAGTACTTC.

The genes are TRBV19 and TRBJ1-2, with TRBD1 identical over 7 bases. This CDR3 has 14 amino acids. The V segment lost 4 bases and the J segment 4 bases; nucleotides outside the gene matches: 6. CDR1 is LNHDA and CDR2 is SQIVND in the germline V gene (reference sequence). CDR3 DNA sequence: TGTGCCAGTAGTACACAACAGGGGTCCTATGGCTACACCTTC. Residues: CASSTQQGSYGYTF.

The rearrangement joins TRBV14 to TRBJ2-6; no clear D gene. Trimming cost V 2 bases and J 3 bases, with 11 bases left between them. The CDR3 sequence is 16 residues long. Per the germline V gene, CDR1 is SGHDN and CDR2 is FVKESK. The CDR3 protein is CASSQLVGDGANVLTF. The CDR3 coding sequence is TGTGCCAGCAGCCAATTGGTGGGTGATGGGGCCAACGTCCTGACTTTC.